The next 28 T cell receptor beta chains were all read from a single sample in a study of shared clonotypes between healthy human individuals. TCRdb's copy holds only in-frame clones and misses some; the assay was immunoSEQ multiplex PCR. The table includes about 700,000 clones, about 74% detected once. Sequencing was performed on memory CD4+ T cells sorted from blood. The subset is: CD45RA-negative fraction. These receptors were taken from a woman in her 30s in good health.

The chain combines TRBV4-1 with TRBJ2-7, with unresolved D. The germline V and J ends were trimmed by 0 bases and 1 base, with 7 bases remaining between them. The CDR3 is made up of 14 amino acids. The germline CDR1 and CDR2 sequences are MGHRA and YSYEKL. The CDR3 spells CASSQDGRSYEQYF. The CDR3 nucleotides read TGCGCCAGCAGCCAAGATGGCAGATCCTACGAGCAGTACTTC.

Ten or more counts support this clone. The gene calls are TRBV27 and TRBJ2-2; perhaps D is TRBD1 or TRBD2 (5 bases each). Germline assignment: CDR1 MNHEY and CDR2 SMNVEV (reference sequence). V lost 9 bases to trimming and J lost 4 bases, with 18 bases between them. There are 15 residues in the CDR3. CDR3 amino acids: CARLPCEGTTGELFF. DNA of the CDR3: TGTGCCAGACTCCCCTGTGAGGGGACCACCGGGGAGCTGTTTTTT.

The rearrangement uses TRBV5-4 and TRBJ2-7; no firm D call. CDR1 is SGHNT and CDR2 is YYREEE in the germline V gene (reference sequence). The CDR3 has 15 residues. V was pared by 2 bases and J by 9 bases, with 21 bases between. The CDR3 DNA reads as TGTGCCAGCAGCTTAAAGACAAATCCCCTCTCGGTGCAGTACTTC. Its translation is CASSLKTNPLSVQYF.

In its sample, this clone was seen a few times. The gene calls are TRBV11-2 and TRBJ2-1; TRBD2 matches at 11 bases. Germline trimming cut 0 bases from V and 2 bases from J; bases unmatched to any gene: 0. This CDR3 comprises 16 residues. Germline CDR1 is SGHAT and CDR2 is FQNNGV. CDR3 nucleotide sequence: TGTGCCAGCAGCTTAGAACTAGCGGGAGCCTACAATGAGCAGTTCTTC. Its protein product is CASSLELAGAYNEQFF. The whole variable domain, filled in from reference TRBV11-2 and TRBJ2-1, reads EAGVAQSPRYKIIEKRQSVAFWCNPISGHATLYWYQQILGQGPKLLIQFQNNGVVDDSQLPKDRFSAERLKGVDSTLKIQPAKLEDSAVYLCASSLELAGAYNEQFFGPGTRLTVL.

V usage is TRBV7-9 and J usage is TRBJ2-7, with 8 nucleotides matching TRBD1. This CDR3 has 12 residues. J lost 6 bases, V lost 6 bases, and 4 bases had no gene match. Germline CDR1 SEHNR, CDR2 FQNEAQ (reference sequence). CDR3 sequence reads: CASRYTGGEQYF. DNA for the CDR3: TGTGCCAGCAGGTATACAGGGGGCGAGCAGTACTTC.

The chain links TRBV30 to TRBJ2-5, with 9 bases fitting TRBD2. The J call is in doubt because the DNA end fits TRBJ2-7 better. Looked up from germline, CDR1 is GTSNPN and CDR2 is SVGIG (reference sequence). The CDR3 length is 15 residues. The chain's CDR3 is CAWGTLAGRSYEQYF. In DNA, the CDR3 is TGTGCCTGGGGGACCCTAGCGGGACGGTCCTACGAGCAGTACTTC.

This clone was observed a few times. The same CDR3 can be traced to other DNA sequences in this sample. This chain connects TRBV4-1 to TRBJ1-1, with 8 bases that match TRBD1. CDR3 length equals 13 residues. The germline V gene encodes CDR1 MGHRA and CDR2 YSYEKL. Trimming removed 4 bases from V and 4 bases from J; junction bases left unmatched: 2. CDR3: CASSLTGGTEAFF. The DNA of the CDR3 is TGCGCCAGCAGCCTCACAGGGGGCACTGAAGCTTTCTTT.

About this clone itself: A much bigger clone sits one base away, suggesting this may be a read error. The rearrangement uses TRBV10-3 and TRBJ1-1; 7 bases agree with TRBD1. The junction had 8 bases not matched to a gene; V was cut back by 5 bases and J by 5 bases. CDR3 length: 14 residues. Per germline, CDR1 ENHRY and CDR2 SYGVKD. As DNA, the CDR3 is TGTGCCATCAGTCCGAGACAGGGACAAACTGAAGCTTTCTTT. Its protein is CAISPRQGQTEAFF.

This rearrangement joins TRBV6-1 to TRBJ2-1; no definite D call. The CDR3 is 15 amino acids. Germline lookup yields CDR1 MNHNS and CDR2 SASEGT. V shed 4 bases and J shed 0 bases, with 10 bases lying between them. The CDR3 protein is CASSGQVNSYNEQFF. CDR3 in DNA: TGTGCCAGCAGTGGCCAGGTGAACTCCTACAATGAGCAGTTCTTC.

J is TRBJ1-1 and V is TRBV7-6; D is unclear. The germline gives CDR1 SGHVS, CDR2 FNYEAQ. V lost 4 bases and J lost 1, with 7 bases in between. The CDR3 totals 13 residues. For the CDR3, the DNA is TGTGCCAGCAGCTCCTACCGGAACACTGAAGCTTTCTTT. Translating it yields CASSSYRNTEAFF.

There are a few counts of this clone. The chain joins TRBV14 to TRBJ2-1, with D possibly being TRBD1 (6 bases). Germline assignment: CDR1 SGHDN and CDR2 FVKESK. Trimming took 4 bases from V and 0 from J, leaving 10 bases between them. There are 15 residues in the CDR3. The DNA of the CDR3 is TGTGCCAGCAGCCGAGGACAGAGCTCCTACAATGAGCAGTTCTTC. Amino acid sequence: CASSRGQSSYNEQFF.

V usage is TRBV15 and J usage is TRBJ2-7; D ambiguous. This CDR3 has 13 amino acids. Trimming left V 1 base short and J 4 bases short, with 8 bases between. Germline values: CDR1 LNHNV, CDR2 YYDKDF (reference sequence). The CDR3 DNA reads TGTGCCACCAGCAGAGGTGTAGCTTACGAGCAGTACTTC. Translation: CATSRGVAYEQYF.

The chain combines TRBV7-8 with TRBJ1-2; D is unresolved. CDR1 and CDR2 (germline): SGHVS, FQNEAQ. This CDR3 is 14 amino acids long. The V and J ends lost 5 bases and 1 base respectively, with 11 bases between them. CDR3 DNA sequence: TGTGCCAGCAGCCTAGGCAGGATTAACTATGGCTACACCTTC. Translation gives CASSLGRINYGYTF. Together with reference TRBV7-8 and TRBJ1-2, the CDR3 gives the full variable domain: GAGVSQSPRYKVAKRGQDVALRCDPISGHVSLFWYQQALGQGPEFLTYFQNEAQLDKSGLPSDRFFAERPEGSVSTLKIQRTQQEDSAVYLCASSLGRINYGYTFGSGTRLTVV.

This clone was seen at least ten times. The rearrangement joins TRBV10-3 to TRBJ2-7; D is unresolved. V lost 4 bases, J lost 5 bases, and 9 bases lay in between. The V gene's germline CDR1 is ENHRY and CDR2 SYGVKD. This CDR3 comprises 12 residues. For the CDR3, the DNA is TGTGCCATCAGTGGTCCCGCCCACGAGCAGTACTTC. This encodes CAISGPAHEQYF.

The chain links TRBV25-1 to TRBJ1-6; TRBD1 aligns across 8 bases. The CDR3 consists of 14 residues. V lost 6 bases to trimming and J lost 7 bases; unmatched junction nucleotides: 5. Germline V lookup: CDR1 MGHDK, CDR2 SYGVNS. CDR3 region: CASRLGQGNSPLHF. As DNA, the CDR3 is TGTGCCAGCAGACTCGGACAGGGAAATTCACCCCTCCACTTT.

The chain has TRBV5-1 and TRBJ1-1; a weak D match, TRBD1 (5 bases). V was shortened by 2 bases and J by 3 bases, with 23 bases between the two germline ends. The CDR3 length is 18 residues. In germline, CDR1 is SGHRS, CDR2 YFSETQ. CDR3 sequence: CASSLFSGFLRGDTEAFF. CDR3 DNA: TGCGCCAGCAGCTTATTTTCCGGGTTTTTACGGGGGGACACTGAAGCTTTCTTT.

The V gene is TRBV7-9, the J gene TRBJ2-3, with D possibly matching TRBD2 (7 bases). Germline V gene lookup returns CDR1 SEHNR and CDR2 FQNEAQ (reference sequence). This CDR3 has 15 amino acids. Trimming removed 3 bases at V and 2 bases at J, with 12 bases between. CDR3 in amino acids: CASSFRGADTDTQYF. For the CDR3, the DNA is TGTGCCAGCAGCTTCCGGGGGGCCGACACAGATACGCAGTATTTT.

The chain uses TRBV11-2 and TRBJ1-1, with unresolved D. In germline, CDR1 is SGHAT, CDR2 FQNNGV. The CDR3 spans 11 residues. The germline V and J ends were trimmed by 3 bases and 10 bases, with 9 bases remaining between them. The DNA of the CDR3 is TGTGCCAGCAGCTTGGGAGGAGGAGCTTTCTTT. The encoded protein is CASSLGGGAFF.

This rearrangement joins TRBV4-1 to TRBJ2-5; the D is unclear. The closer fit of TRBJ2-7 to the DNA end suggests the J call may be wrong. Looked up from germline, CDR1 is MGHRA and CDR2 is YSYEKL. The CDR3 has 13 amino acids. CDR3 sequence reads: CASSHGVSYEQYF. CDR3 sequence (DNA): TGCGCCAGCAGCCATGGAGTATCCTACGAGCAGTACTTC.

CDR3 in amino acids: CASRDYRGSWGQPQHF. The CDR3 nucleotides read TGTGCCAGCAGGGACTACAGGGGGAGCTGGGGTCAGCCCCAGCATTTT. The chain has TRBV2 and TRBJ1-5; 8 nucleotides match TRBD1. The germline gives CDR1 SNHLY, CDR2 FYNNEI. The CDR3 extends over 16 amino acids. The trim removed 6 bases at V and 6 bases at J, leaving 13 bases unmatched.

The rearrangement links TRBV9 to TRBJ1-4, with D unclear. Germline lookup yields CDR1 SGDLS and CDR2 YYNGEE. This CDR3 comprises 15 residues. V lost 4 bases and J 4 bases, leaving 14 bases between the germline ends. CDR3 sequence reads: CASSPREGINEKLFF. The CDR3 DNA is TGTGCCAGCAGCCCCCGGGAAGGGATTAATGAAAAACTGTTTTTT.

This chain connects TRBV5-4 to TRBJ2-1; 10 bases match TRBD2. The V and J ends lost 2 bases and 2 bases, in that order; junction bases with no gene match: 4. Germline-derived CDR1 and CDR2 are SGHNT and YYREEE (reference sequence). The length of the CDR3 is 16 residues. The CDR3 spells CASSFSAGGPYNEQFF. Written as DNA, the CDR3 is TGTGCCAGCAGCTTTTCAGCGGGAGGGCCCTACAATGAGCAGTTCTTC.

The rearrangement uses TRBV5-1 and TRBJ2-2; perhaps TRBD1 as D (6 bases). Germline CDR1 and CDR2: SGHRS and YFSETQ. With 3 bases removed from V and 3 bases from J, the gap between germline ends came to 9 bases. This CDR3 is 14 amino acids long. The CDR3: CASSSGQYTGELFF. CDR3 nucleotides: TGCGCCAGCAGCTCCGGACAGTACACCGGGGAGCTGTTTTTT.

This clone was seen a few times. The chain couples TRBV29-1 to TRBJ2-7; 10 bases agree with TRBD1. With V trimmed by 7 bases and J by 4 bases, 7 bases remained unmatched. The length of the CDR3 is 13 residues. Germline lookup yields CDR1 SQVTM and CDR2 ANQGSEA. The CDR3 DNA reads TGCAGCGCCTCCGGACAGGGGGAATACGAGCAGTACTTC. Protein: CSASGQGEYEQYF.

The chain's CDR3 is CASSPPGTGGYQPQHF. CDR3 DNA sequence: TGTGCCAGCAGTCCACCCGGGACAGGGGGCTATCAGCCCCAGCATTTT. The chain has TRBV25-1 and TRBJ1-5; 12 nucleotides line up with TRBD1. The CDR3 has 16 amino acids. In germline, CDR1 is MGHDK, CDR2 SYGVNS. The V gene end was trimmed by 5 bases and the J gene end by 5 bases; junction bases not matched to a gene: 7. The full variable domain, its missing parts supplied by reference TRBV25-1 and TRBJ1-5, is EADIYQTPRYLVIGTGKKITLECSQTMGHDKMYWYQQDPGMELHLIHYSYGVNSTEKGDLSSESTVSRIRTEHFPLTLESARPSHTSQYLCASSPPGTGGYQPQHFGDGTRLSIL.

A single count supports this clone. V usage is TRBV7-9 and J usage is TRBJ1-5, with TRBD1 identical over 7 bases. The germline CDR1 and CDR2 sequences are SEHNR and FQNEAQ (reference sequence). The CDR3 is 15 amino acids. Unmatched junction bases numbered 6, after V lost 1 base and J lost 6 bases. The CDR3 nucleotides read TGTGCCAGCAGCTTAGGGACAGGTGGGTTTCAGCCCCAGCATTTT. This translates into CASSLGTGGFQPQHF.

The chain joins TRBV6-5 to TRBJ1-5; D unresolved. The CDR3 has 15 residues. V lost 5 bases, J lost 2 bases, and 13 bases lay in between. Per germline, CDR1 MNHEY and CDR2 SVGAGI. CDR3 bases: TGTGCCAGCAGTCCATCCTCCTGGGGCAATCAGCCCCAGCATTTT. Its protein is CASSPSSWGNQPQHF.

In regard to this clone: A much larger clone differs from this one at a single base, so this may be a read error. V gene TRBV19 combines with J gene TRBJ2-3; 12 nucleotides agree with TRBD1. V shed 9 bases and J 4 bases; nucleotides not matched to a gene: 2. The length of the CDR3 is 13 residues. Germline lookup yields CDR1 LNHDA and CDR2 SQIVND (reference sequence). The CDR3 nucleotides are TGTGCCAGCGGGACAGGGGGCGCAGATACGCAGTATTTT. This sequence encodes CASGTGGADTQYF. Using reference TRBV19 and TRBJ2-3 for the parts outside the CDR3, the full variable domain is DGGITQSPKYLFRKEGQNVTLSCEQNLNHDAMYWYRQDPGQGLRLIYYSQIVNDFQKGDIAEGYSVSREKKESFPLTVTSAQKNPTAFYLCASGTGGADTQYFGPGTRLTVL.